A selection of T cell receptor beta chains follows, all from one sample in a study of human T cells and chemical hapten exposure. TCRdb re-analysed the RACE reads in MiXCR, keeping a single row per CDR3 protein. Of 75,000 to 100,000 distinct CDR3 sequences listed, about 10% are singletons. Here the sequenced sample was whole blood, taken in connection with sensitization to the hapten diphenylcyclopropenone (DPC). The receptors originated from a man aged 35 to 55 with alopecia areata. Some clones in this sample may be carry-over from other donors' samples. Each CDR3 is given with its conserved first and last residue. The D gene is left open where the match is weak. Clone size is not always given. Where it is, it says once, few, many or a class for expanded clones.

j_call: TRBJ1-6; clone_size: many; d_call: TRBD1; v_call: TRBV6-6; cdr3_nt: TGTGCCAGCGTCCCCCCCGGGACAGGGCAAAGGTCGGGTATTTCACCCCTCCACTTT; cdr3_aa: CASVPPGTGQRSGISPLHF
j_call: TRBJ2-3; clone_size: few; d_call: -; v_call: TRBV12-3/TRBV12-4; cdr3_nt: TGTGCCAGCAGTTTGCCCCCCGGGGATACGCAGTATTTT; cdr3_aa: CASSLPPGDTQYF
j_call: TRBJ2-5; clone_size: few; d_call: -; v_call: TRBV7-2; cdr3_nt: TGTGCCAGCAGCTTATATGAACTGCAAGAGACCCAGTACTTC; cdr3_aa: CASSLYELQETQYF
j_call: TRBJ2-1; clone_size: few; d_call: -; v_call: TRBV12-3/TRBV12-4; cdr3_nt: TGTGCCAGCAGTTCCACTCGTAATGAGCAGTTCTTC; cdr3_aa: CASSSTRNEQFF
j_call: TRBJ1-2; clone_size: -; d_call: -; v_call: TRBV28; cdr3_nt: TGTGCCAGCAGTTTTAGCAGGTTCTATGGCTACACCTTC; cdr3_aa: CASSFSRFYGYTF
j_call: TRBJ1-5; clone_size: -; d_call: -; v_call: TRBV6-2/TRBV6-3; cdr3_nt: TGTGCCAGCAGTCTGGGAGGTAGCAATCAGCCCCAGCATTTT; cdr3_aa: CASSLGGSNQPQHF
j_call: TRBJ2-4; clone_size: few; d_call: -; v_call: TRBV29-1; cdr3_nt: TGCAGCGCTGCCGGGAACATTCAGTACTTC; cdr3_aa: CSAAGNIQYF
j_call: TRBJ2-3; clone_size: few; d_call: -; v_call: TRBV6-1; cdr3_nt: TGTGCCAGCAGTGAAGTCGGAGGTCGGGCAGATACGCAGTATTTT; cdr3_aa: CASSEVGGRADTQYF
j_call: TRBJ2-1; clone_size: -; d_call: -; v_call: TRBV11-2; cdr3_nt: TGTGCCAGCAGCTTCCGGCGGGAATACAATGAGCAGTTCTTC; cdr3_aa: CASSFRREYNEQFF
j_call: TRBJ2-3; clone_size: -; d_call: -; v_call: TRBV7-9; cdr3_nt: TGTGCCAGCAGCCACTCATGGTCAGATACGCAGTATTTT; cdr3_aa: CASSHSWSDTQYF
j_call: TRBJ1-2; clone_size: -; d_call: -; v_call: TRBV29-1; cdr3_nt: TGCAGCGTTGAAGGGTCCGCGAACTATGGCTACACCTTC; cdr3_aa: CSVEGSANYGYTF
j_call: TRBJ2-3; clone_size: -; d_call: TRBD1; v_call: TRBV20-1; cdr3_nt: TGCAGTGCTATAGACAGGGGGAGGGCAGATACGCAGTATTTT; cdr3_aa: CSAIDRGRADTQYF
j_call: TRBJ2-3; clone_size: many; d_call: -; v_call: TRBV6-1; cdr3_nt: TGTGCCAGCAGAACCGACAGAGCTAGCACAGATACGCAGTATTTT; cdr3_aa: CASRTDRASTDTQYF
j_call: TRBJ2-3; clone_size: few; d_call: -; v_call: TRBV20-1; cdr3_nt: TGCAGTGCTAGAGATTCGGGTAACACAGATACGCAGTATTTT; cdr3_aa: CSARDSGNTDTQYF
j_call: TRBJ1-2; clone_size: few; d_call: -; v_call: TRBV5-1; cdr3_nt: TGCGCCAGCAGCTATGGACCCCAGACAAACAACTATGGCTACACCTTC; cdr3_aa: CASSYGPQTNNYGYTF
j_call: TRBJ2-7; clone_size: -; d_call: TRBD1; v_call: TRBV27; cdr3_nt: TGTGCCAGCAGAATGACAGGGGCCCCCTACGAGCAGTACTTC; cdr3_aa: CASRMTGAPYEQYF
j_call: TRBJ2-7; clone_size: many; d_call: TRBD2; v_call: TRBV29-1; cdr3_nt: TGCAGCGCAGGACAGCTGGGACTAGGAGAGCAGTACTTC; cdr3_aa: CSAGQLGLGEQYF
j_call: TRBJ1-6; clone_size: many; d_call: TRBD1; v_call: TRBV6-2/TRBV6-3; cdr3_nt: TGTGCCAGCAGCACGGGACAGCAATCACCCCTCCACTTT; cdr3_aa: CASSTGQQSPLHF
j_call: TRBJ2-4; clone_size: few; d_call: -; v_call: TRBV20-1; cdr3_nt: TGCAGTGCTGGACAGGAGGGCCGAAACATTCAGTACTTC; cdr3_aa: CSAGQEGRNIQYF
j_call: TRBJ2-1; clone_size: few; d_call: TRBD2; v_call: TRBV7-9; cdr3_nt: TGTGCCAGCAGCTCGGGACTAGCGGAATACAATGAGCAGTTCTTC; cdr3_aa: CASSSGLAEYNEQFF
j_call: TRBJ2-3; clone_size: -; d_call: -; v_call: TRBV29-1; cdr3_nt: TGCAGCGTTGAGGTCGCGGGCACAGATACGCAGTATTTT; cdr3_aa: CSVEVAGTDTQYF
j_call: TRBJ2-7; clone_size: many; d_call: TRBD1; v_call: TRBV10-3; cdr3_nt: TGTGCCATCAGCGACAGGGGGCTACAAGAGCAGTACTTC; cdr3_aa: CAISDRGLQEQYF
j_call: TRBJ2-6; clone_size: few; d_call: -; v_call: TRBV20-1; cdr3_nt: TGCAGTGCTAGAGTGGAAGTTGGGGCCAACGTCCTGACTTTC; cdr3_aa: CSARVEVGANVLTF
j_call: TRBJ1-1; clone_size: few; d_call: -; v_call: TRBV20-1; cdr3_nt: TGCAGTGCTAGTCGGAACGGCGGAGCTTTCTTT; cdr3_aa: CSASRNGGAFF
j_call: TRBJ1-4; clone_size: -; d_call: TRBD1; v_call: TRBV9; cdr3_nt: TGTGCCAGCAGCGCCGAGGGCAGGGGGAATGAAAAACTGTTTTTT; cdr3_aa: CASSAEGRGNEKLFF
j_call: TRBJ1-6; clone_size: many; d_call: TRBD1; v_call: TRBV29-1; cdr3_nt: TGCAGCGCGGGGACAGGGGTTACTTCACCCCTCCACTTT; cdr3_aa: CSAGTGVTSPLHF
j_call: TRBJ2-1; clone_size: many; d_call: -; v_call: TRBV6-2/TRBV6-3; cdr3_nt: TGTGCCAGCAGTTACCCCCCGGTGGGGGTTAGCCCCTACAATGAGCAGTTCTTC; cdr3_aa: CASSYPPVGVSPYNEQFF
j_call: TRBJ2-5; clone_size: few; d_call: TRBD1; v_call: TRBV12-5; cdr3_nt: TGTGCTAGTGGTTCTGACAGGGCTGAGACCCAGTACTTC; cdr3_aa: CASGSDRAETQYF
j_call: TRBJ1-3; clone_size: -; d_call: -; v_call: TRBV28; cdr3_nt: TGTGCCAGCAGTCCTTCCGGGGGGCCAAGAAACACCATATATTTT; cdr3_aa: CASSPSGGPRNTIYF
j_call: TRBJ2-3; clone_size: -; d_call: -; v_call: TRBV6-5; cdr3_nt: TGTGCCAGCAGTTACTTCGGCGAGAGCACAGATACGCAGTATTTT; cdr3_aa: CASSYFGESTDTQYF
j_call: TRBJ1-6; clone_size: few; d_call: -; v_call: TRBV27; cdr3_nt: TGTGCCAGCAGCCCACAGGGTTCCTCCTATAATTCACCCCTCCACTTT; cdr3_aa: CASSPQGSSYNSPLHF
j_call: TRBJ2-3; clone_size: few; d_call: TRBD2; v_call: TRBV4-2; cdr3_nt: TGTGCCAGCAGCCAAGAATTTTCAGGAACTAGCGCCCGCACAGATACGCAGTATTTT; cdr3_aa: CASSQEFSGTSARTDTQYF
j_call: TRBJ2-7; clone_size: -; d_call: -; v_call: TRBV20-1; cdr3_nt: TGCAGTGCTCCCTTTGGGCCGAGCTCCTACGAGCAGTACTTC; cdr3_aa: CSAPFGPSSYEQYF
j_call: TRBJ2-3; clone_size: few; d_call: TRBD2; v_call: TRBV11-2; cdr3_nt: TGTGCCAGCAGCTTAGCACTAGCGGCAGATACGCAGTATTTT; cdr3_aa: CASSLALAADTQYF
j_call: TRBJ2-7; clone_size: few; d_call: -; v_call: TRBV7-9; cdr3_nt: TGTGCCAGCAGCTTGGTCGGCTCTTCCGAGCAGTACTTC; cdr3_aa: CASSLVGSSEQYF
j_call: TRBJ1-4; clone_size: many; d_call: -; v_call: TRBV6-5; cdr3_nt: TGTGCCAGCAGCAAGGGAAGTGAAAAACTGTTTTTT; cdr3_aa: CASSKGSEKLFF
j_call: TRBJ1-2; clone_size: -; d_call: TRBD1; v_call: TRBV30; cdr3_nt: TGTGCCTGGAGCCGGACAGGGGATAGTAACACCTTC; cdr3_aa: CAWSRTGDSNTF
j_call: TRBJ2-2; clone_size: few; d_call: -; v_call: TRBV11-1; cdr3_nt: TGTGCCAGCAGCTACCGAACCTACGGGGAGCTGTTTTTT; cdr3_aa: CASSYRTYGELFF
j_call: TRBJ1-1; clone_size: few; d_call: -; v_call: TRBV6-1; cdr3_nt: TGTGCCAGCAGTGCTCAGGGGAGGAGCACTGAAGCTTTCTTT; cdr3_aa: CASSAQGRSTEAFF
j_call: TRBJ2-1; clone_size: few; d_call: TRBD2; v_call: TRBV6-5; cdr3_nt: TGTGCCAGCAGTTACTCAAACAGCGGGATCAGAAATGAGCAGTTCTTC; cdr3_aa: CASSYSNSGIRNEQFF
j_call: TRBJ1-1; clone_size: few; d_call: -; v_call: TRBV28; cdr3_nt: TGTGCCAGCAGGCGAATCACTGAAGCTTTCTTT; cdr3_aa: CASRRITEAFF
j_call: TRBJ1-4; clone_size: many; d_call: TRBD1; v_call: TRBV6-2/TRBV6-3; cdr3_nt: TGTGCCAGCAGCCCCGGGACAGGGGGTGAAAAACTGTTTTTT; cdr3_aa: CASSPGTGGEKLFF
j_call: TRBJ1-5; clone_size: -; d_call: -; v_call: TRBV21-1; cdr3_nt: TGTGCCAGCAGCAAAGTCCGCCGAGACAGGGACGAAGATATCCATTGCAATCAGCCCCAGCATTTT; cdr3_aa: CASSKVRRDRDEDIHCNQPQHF
j_call: TRBJ2-5; clone_size: few; d_call: -; v_call: TRBV20-1; cdr3_nt: TGCAGTGCTAGAGCCCCCGCTGGGCTGGAGACCCAGTACTTC; cdr3_aa: CSARAPAGLETQYF
j_call: TRBJ2-1; clone_size: -; d_call: -; v_call: TRBV12-3/TRBV12-4; cdr3_nt: TGTGCCAGCAGTTCAGTAGGGCCGAGCTCCTACAATGAGCAGTTCTTC; cdr3_aa: CASSSVGPSSYNEQFF
j_call: TRBJ2-5; clone_size: few; d_call: TRBD2; v_call: TRBV19; cdr3_nt: TGTGCCAGCAGTGGGACTAGCGGGAGGTTGACTGGAGAGACCCAGTACTTC; cdr3_aa: CASSGTSGRLTGETQYF
j_call: TRBJ2-3; clone_size: few; d_call: -; v_call: TRBV5-1; cdr3_nt: TGCGCCAGCAGCACGGACCTCCCCACAGATACGCAGTATTTT; cdr3_aa: CASSTDLPTDTQYF
j_call: TRBJ1-5; clone_size: -; d_call: -; v_call: TRBV4-1; cdr3_nt: TGCGCCAGCAGCCAAGAAGGACGAATTCAGCCCCAGCATTTT; cdr3_aa: CASSQEGRIQPQHF
j_call: TRBJ2-2; clone_size: -; d_call: -; v_call: TRBV20-1; cdr3_nt: TGCAGTGCTAGAGGCCTTAAGAACACCGGGGAGCTGTTTTTT; cdr3_aa: CSARGLKNTGELFF
j_call: TRBJ1-5; clone_size: many; d_call: -; v_call: TRBV6-2/TRBV6-3; cdr3_nt: TGTGCCAGCAGTTACCATTTACAAATGGGAGAGAGTAATCAGCCCCAGCATTTT; cdr3_aa: CASSYHLQMGESNQPQHF
j_call: TRBJ2-5; clone_size: few; d_call: -; v_call: TRBV4-3; cdr3_nt: TGCGCCAGCAGCCAAGCCCCGGGACCCACCGGGACCCAGTACTTC; cdr3_aa: CASSQAPGPTGTQYF
j_call: TRBJ1-3; clone_size: few; d_call: TRBD1; v_call: TRBV30; cdr3_nt: TGTGCCTGGAGGAAGGACAGGGGACGAAACACCATATATTTT; cdr3_aa: CAWRKDRGRNTIYF
j_call: TRBJ2-3; clone_size: -; d_call: -; v_call: TRBV7-2; cdr3_nt: TGTGCCAGCAGCAAAGATCTTGGGACTTCTAGCACAGATACGCAGTATTTT; cdr3_aa: CASSKDLGTSSTDTQYF
j_call: TRBJ2-1; clone_size: -; d_call: TRBD2; v_call: TRBV12-5; cdr3_nt: TGTGCTAGTGGTTTGGTACCGACTAGCGGGGGAAAGAATGAGCAGTTCTTC; cdr3_aa: CASGLVPTSGGKNEQFF
j_call: TRBJ1-1; clone_size: -; d_call: -; v_call: TRBV6-6; cdr3_nt: TGTGCCAGCAGTTACACGGAGTTCGGCACTGAAGCTTTCTTT; cdr3_aa: CASSYTEFGTEAFF
j_call: TRBJ1-1; clone_size: few; d_call: -; v_call: TRBV12-3/TRBV12-4; cdr3_nt: TGTGCCAGCAGTTTGTTCGGCGTTCCGAACACTGAAGCTTTCTTT; cdr3_aa: CASSLFGVPNTEAFF
j_call: TRBJ1-5; clone_size: many; d_call: TRBD1; v_call: TRBV7-9; cdr3_nt: TGTGCCAGCAGCCCCGACAGGGGGCATCAGCCCCAGCATTTT; cdr3_aa: CASSPDRGHQPQHF
j_call: TRBJ1-1; clone_size: few; d_call: -; v_call: TRBV3-1; cdr3_nt: TGTGCCAGCAGCCTCCGGACGACTAACACTGAAGCTTTCTTT; cdr3_aa: CASSLRTTNTEAFF
j_call: TRBJ1-1; clone_size: -; d_call: -; v_call: TRBV6-2/TRBV6-3; cdr3_nt: TGTGCCAGCAGTTACGTTGACTTGAACACTGAAGCTTTCTTT; cdr3_aa: CASSYVDLNTEAFF